Given below is one TCR beta chain in context. Its antigen is still unknown. The CDR3 covers 15 residues. V trimming: 7 bases; J trimming: 3 bases; junction bases outside the gene matches: 8. Germline CDR1 is LNHDA and CDR2 is SQIVND (reference sequence). This sample is part of a study of cytomegalovirus exposure and HLA in healthy donors. Researchers ran the PCR with 60 Vbeta and 13 Jbeta primers. This table comes from immunoSEQ multiplex PCR, and its TCRdb copy is limited to in-frame clones, with some not included. This sample has about 91,000 clones, with under 75% found just once. General study points: The study dropped some indistinguishable V segments, TRBV6-2 and TRBV6-3 among them. V- and J-gene trimming of TCR beta was linked (in a later analysis) to a missense DCLRE1C variant.

This TCR came from a female donor in good health and CMV-seronegative. Sequencing was done on a sample of PBMCs. The chain has TRBV19 and TRBJ1-5, with 8 bases aligning to TRBD1. The CDR3 spells CASMVGQGPNQPQHF. Here the CDR3 DNA reads TGTGCCAGTATGGTCGGACAGGGCCCCAATCAGCCCCAGCATTTT.